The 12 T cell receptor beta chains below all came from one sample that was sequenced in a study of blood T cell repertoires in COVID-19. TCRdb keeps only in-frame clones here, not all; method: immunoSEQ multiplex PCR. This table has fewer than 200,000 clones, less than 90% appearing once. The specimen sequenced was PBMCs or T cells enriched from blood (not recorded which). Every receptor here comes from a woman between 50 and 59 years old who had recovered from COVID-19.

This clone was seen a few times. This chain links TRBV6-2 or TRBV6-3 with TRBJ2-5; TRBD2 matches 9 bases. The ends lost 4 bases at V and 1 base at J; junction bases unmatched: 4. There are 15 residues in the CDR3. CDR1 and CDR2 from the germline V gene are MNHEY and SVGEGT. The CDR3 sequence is CASSSLAGFQETQYF. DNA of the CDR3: TGTGCCAGCAGTTCCCTAGCGGGGTTCCAAGAGACCCAGTACTTC.

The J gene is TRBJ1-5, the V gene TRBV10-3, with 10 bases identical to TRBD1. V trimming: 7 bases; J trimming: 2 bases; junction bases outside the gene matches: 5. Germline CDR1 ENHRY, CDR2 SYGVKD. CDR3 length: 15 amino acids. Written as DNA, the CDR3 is TGTGCCATCATGGCCGGACAGGGGGGCAATCAGCCCCAGCATTTT. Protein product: CAIMAGQGGNQPQHF.

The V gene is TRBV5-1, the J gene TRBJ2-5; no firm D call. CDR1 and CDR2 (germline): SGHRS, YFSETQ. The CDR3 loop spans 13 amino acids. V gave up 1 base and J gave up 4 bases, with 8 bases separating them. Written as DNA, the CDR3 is TGCGCCAGCAGCTTGAATGGCAGAGAGACCCAGTACTTC. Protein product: CASSLNGRETQYF.

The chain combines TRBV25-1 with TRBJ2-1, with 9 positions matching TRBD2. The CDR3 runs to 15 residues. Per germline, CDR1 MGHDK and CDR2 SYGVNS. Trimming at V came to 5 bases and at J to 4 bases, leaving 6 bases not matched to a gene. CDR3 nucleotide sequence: TGTGCCAGCAGTACTGAGCGGGGGGCGTACAATGAGCAGTTCTTC. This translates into CASSTERGAYNEQFF.

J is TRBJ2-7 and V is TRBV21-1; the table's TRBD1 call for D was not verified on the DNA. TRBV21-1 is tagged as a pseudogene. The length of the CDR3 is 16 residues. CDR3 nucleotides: TGTGCCGGAGGGACCCCTTCGACAGGGAGAATCTTCGAGCAGTACGTC. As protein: CAGGTPSTGRIFEQYV.

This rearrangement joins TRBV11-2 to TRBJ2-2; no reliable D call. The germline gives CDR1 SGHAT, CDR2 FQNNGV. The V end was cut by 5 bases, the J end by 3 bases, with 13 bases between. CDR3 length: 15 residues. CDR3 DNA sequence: TGTGCCAGCAGCCCATGGCAGAAACACACCGGGGAGCTGTTTTTT. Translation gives CASSPWQKHTGELFF.

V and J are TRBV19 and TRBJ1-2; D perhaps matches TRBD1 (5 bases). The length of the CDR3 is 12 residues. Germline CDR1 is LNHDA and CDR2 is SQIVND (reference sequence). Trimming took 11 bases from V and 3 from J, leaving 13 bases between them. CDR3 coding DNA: TGTGCCGGGGGAGGGGACTACTATGGCTACACCTTC. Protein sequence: CAGGGDYYGYTF. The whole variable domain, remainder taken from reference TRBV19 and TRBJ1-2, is DGGITQSPKYLFRKEGQNVTLSCEQNLNHDAMYWYRQDPGQGLRLIYYSQIVNDFQKGDIAEGYSVSREKKESFPLTVTSAQKNPTAFYLCAGGGDYYGYTFGSGTRLTVV.

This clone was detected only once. CDR3 residues: CASSTYSGVGNTIYF. In nucleotides, the CDR3 is TGCGCCAGCAGTACCTATTCGGGTGTTGGAAACACCATATATTTT. V usage is TRBV5-1 and J usage is TRBJ1-3; D is unresolved. The CDR3 runs to 15 residues. V gave up 5 bases and J gave up 3 bases, with 15 bases separating them. CDR1 SGHRS and CDR2 YFSETQ come from the germline V gene.

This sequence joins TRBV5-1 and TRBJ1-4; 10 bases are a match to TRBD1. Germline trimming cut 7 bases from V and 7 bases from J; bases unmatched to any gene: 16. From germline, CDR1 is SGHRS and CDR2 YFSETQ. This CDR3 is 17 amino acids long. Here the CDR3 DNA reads TGCGCCAGCGCTGACCGGAGTACCGGGACAGGGGTTGAAAAACTGTTTTTT. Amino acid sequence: CASADRSTGTGVEKLFF. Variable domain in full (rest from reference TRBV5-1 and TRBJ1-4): KAGVTQTPRYLIKTRGQQVTLSCSPISGHRSVSWYQQTPGQGLQFLFEYFSETQRNKGNFPGRFSGRQFSNSRSEMNVSTLELGDSALYLCASADRSTGTGVEKLFFGSGTQLSVL.

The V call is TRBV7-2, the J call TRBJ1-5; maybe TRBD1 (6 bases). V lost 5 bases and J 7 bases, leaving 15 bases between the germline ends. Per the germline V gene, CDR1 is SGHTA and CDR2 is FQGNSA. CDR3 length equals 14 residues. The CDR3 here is CASSDIRTAQPQHF. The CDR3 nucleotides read TGTGCCAGCAGCGACATTCGGACAGCCCAGCCCCAGCATTTT.

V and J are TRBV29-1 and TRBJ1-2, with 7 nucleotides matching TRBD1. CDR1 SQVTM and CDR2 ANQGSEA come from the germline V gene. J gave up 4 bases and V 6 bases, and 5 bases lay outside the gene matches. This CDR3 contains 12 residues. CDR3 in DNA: TGCAGCGTAACGGACAGGCTCTATGGCTACACCTTC. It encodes CSVTDRLYGYTF.

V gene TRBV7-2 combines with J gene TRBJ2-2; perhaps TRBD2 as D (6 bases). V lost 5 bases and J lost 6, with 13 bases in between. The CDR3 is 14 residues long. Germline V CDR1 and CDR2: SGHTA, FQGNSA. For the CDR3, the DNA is TGTGCCAGCAGCGTAGGGACTGCGTCCGGGGAGCTGTTTTTT. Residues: CASSVGTASGELFF.